This T cell receptor beta chain was found in a study of blood T cells in healthy people across ages. Study findings and constraints: With donor CMV status unknown, expanded clonotype changes were possibly confounded.

From germline, CDR1 is MNHNY and CDR2 SVGAGI (reference sequence). The V and J ends lost 6 bases and 11 bases, in that order; junction bases with no gene match: 9. The CDR3 extends over 12 amino acids. This clonotype was counted many times. Its matching antigen is unknown. PCR was performed a second time for about 6 to 11 cycles using a sample-barcoded 5' primer and a J-beta primer mix. From the 5' RACE reads, TCRdb called clonotypes with MiXCR, one entry per CDR3 protein. The sample shows around 580,000 distinct CDR3 sequences, 40% to 55% of them seen only once. This TCR derives from a man at least 80 years old in good health. The chain is built from TRBV6-6 and TRBJ1-1; 7 bases are shared with TRBD1. The sample comprised blood. As DNA, the CDR3 is TGTGCCAGCAGCGGGGGACAGCTCGCGGCTTTCTTT. This translates into CASSGGQLAAFF.